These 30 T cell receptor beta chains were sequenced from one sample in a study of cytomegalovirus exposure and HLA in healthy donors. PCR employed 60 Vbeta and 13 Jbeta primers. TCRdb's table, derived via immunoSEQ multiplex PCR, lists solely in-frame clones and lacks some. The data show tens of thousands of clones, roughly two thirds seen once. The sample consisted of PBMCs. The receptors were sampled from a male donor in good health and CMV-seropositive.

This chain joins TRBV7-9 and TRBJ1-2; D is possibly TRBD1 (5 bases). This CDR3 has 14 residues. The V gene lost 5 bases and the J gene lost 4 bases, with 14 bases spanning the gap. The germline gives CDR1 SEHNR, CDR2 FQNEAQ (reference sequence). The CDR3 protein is CASSAAGGGYGYTF. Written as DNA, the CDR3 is TGTGCCAGCAGCGCAGCCGGGGGAGGCTATGGCTACACCTTC.

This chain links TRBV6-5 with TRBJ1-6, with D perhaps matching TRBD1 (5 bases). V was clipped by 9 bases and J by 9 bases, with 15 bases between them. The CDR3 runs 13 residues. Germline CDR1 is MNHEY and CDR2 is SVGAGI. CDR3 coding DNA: TGTGCCAGTAGGGTGGCAGGGTCTTCACCCCTCCACTTT. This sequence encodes CASRVAGSSPLHF.

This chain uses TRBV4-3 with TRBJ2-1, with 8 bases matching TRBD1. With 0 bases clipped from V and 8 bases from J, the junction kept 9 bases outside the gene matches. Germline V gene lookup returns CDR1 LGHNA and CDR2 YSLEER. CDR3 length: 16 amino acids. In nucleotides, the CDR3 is TGCGCCAGCAGCCAAGAAGAAAGACAGGGGTTTGATGAGCAGTTCTTC. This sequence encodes CASSQEERQGFDEQFF.

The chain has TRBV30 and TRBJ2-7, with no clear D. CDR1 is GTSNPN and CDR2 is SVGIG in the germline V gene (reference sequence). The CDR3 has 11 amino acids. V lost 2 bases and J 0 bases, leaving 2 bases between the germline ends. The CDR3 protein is CAWSHSYEQYF. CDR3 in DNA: TGTGCCTGGAGTCACTCCTACGAGCAGTACTTC.

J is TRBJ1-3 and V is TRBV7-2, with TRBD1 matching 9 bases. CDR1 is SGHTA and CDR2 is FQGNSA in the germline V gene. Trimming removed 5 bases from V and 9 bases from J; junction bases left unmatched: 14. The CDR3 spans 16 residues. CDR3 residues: CASSRASDRGWGTIYF. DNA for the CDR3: TGTGCCAGCAGCCGAGCCTCGGACAGGGGTTGGGGCACCATATATTTT.

The CDR3 DNA sequence: TGCGCCAGCAGCCCAGACCCGTACGGGGAGCTGTTTTTT. This encodes CASSPDPYGELFF. The rearrangement joins TRBV4-3 to TRBJ2-2; no reliable D call. The V gene's germline CDR1 is LGHNA and CDR2 YSLEER. The germline V and J ends were trimmed by 4 bases and 7 bases, with 10 bases remaining between them. The CDR3 extends over 13 amino acids.

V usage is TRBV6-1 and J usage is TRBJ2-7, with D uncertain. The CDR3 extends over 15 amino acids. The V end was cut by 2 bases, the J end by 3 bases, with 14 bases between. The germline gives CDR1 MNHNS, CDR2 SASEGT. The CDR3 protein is CASSEMWQASYEQYF. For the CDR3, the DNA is TGTGCCAGCAGTGAAATGTGGCAGGCCAGCTACGAGCAGTACTTC.

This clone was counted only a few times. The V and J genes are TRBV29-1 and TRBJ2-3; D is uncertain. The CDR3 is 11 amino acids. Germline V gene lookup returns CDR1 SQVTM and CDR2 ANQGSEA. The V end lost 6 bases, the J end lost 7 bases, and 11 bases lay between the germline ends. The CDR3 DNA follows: TGCAGCGTCCGAGAGGAAAATACGCAGTATTTT. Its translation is CSVREENTQYF.

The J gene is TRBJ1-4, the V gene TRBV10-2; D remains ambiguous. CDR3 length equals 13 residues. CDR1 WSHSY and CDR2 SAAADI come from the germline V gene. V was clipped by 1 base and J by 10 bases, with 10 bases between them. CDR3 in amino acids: CASSEFSSGKLFF. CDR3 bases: TGCGCCAGCAGTGAGTTCTCATCGGGAAAACTGTTTTTT.

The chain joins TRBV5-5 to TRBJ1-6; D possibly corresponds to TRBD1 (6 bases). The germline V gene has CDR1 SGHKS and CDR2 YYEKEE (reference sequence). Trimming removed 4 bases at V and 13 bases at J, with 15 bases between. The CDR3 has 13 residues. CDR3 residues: CASSQTGHSPLHF. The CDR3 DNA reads TGTGCCAGCAGCCAGACAGGTCATAGCCCCCTCCACTTT.

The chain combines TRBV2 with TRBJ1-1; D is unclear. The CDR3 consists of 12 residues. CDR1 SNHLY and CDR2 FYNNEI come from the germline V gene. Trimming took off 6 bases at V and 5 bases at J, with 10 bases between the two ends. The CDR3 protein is CASSLTSTEAFF. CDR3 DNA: TGTGCCAGCAGCCTCACCAGTACTGAAGCTTTCTTT.

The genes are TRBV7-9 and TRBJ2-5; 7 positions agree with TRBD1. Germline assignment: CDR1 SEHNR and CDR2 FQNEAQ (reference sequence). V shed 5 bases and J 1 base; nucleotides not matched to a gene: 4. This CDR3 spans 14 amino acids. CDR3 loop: CASSPGTVQETQYF. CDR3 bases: TGTGCCAGCAGCCCAGGGACAGTCCAAGAGACCCAGTACTTC.

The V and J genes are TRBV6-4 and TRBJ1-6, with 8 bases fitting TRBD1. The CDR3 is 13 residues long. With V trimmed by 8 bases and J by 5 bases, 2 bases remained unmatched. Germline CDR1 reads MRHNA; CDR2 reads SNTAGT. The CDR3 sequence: CASGQGDNSPLHF. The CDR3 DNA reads TGTGCCAGCGGACAGGGAGATAATTCACCCCTCCACTTT.

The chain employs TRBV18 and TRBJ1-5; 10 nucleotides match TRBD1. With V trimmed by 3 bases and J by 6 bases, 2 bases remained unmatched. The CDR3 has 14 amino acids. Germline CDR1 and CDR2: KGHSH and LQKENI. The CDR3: CASSPGQGVQPQHF. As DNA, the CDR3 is TGTGCCAGCTCACCCGGACAGGGGGTTCAGCCCCAGCATTTT. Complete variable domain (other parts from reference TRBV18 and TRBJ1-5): NAGVMQNPRHLVRRRGQEARLRCSPMKGHSHVYWYRQLPEEGLKFMVYLQKENIIDESGMPKERFSAEFPKEGPSILRIQQVVRGDSAAYFCASSPGQGVQPQHFGDGTRLSIL.

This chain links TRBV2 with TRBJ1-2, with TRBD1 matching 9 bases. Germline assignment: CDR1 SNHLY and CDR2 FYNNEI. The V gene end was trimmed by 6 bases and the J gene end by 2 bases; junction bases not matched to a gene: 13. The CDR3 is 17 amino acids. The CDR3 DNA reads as TGTGCCAGCAGAACTACCACAGGGGGCGATCGAAACTATGGCTACACCTTC. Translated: CASRTTTGGDRNYGYTF.

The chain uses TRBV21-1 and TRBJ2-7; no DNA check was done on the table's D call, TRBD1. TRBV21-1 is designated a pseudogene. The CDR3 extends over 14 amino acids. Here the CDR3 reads CASSTPDSTYEQYF. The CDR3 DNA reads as TGTGCCAGCAGCACTCCGGACAGTACCTACGAGCAGTACTTC.

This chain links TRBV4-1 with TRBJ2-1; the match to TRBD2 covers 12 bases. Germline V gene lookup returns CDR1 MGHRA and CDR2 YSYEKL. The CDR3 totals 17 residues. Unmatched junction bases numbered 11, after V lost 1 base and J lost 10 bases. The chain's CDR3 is CASSQVETSGSLWEQFF. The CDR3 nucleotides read TGCGCCAGCAGCCAAGTAGAGACTAGCGGGAGCCTCTGGGAGCAGTTCTTC.

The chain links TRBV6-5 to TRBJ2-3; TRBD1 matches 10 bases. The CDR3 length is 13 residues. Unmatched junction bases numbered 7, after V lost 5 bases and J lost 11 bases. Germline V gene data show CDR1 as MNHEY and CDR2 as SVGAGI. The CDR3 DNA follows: TGTGCCAGCAGTCCCTCGGACAGGGGGGAGCAGTATTTT. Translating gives CASSPSDRGEQYF.

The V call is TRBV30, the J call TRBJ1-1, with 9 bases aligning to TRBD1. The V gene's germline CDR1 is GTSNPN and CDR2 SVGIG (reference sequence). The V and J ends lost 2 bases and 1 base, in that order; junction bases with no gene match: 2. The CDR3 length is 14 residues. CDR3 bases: TGTGCCTGGAGTTCGGGACAGGGGAACACTGAAGCTTTCTTT. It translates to CAWSSGQGNTEAFF.

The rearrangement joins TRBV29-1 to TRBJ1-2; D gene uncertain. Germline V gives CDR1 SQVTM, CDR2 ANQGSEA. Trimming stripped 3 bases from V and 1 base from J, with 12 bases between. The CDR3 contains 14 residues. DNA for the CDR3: TGCAGCGTTGATTCGGGTTCCCTTAACTATGGCTACACCTTC. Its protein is CSVDSGSLNYGYTF. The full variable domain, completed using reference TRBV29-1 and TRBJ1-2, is SAVISQKPSRDICQRGTSLTIQCQVDSQVTMMFWYRQQPGQSLTLIATANQGSEATYESGFVIDKFPISRPNLTFSTLTVSNMSPEDSSIYLCSVDSGSLNYGYTFGSGTRLTVV.

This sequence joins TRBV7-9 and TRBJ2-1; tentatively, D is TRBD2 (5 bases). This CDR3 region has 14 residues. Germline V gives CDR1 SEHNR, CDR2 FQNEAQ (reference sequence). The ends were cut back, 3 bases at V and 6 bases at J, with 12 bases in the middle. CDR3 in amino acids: CASSLDFGPNEQFF. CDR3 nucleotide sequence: TGTGCCAGCAGCTTGGACTTCGGCCCCAATGAGCAGTTCTTC.

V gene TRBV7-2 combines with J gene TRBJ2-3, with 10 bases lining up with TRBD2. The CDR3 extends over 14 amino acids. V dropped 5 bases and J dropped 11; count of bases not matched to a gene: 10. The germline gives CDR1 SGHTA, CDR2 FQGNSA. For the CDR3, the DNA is TGTGCCAGCAGCGAGCGGGGGGGCCGAGTTGAGCAGTATTTT. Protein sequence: CASSERGGRVEQYF.

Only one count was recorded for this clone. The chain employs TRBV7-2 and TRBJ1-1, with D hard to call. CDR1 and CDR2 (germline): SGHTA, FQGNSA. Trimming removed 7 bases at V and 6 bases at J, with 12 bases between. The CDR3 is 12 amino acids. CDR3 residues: CASTRRGPEAFF. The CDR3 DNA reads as TGTGCCAGCACCCGTCGAGGGCCTGAAGCTTTCTTT.

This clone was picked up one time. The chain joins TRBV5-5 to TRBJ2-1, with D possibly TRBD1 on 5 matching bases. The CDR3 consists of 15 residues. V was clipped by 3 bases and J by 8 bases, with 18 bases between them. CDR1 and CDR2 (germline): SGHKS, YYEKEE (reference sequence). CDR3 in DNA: TGTGCCAGCAGCTCTTGGCAGGGCCCCAAGGATGAGCAGTTCTTC. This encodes CASSSWQGPKDEQFF.

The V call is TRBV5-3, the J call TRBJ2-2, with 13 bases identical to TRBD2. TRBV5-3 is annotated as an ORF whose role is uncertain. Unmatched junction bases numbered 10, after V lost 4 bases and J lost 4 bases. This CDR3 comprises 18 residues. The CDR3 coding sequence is TGTGCCAGAAGCCGACTAGCGGGAGGCCCCCGTACCACCGGGGAGCTGTTTTTT. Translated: CARSRLAGGPRTTGELFF.

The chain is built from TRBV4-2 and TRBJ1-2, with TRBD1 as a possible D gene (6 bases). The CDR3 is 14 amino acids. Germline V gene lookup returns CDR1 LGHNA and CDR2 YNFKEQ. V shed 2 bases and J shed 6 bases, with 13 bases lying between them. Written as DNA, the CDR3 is TGTGCCAGCAGCCAACAGGGGATGGCAGATGGCTACACCTTC. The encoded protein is CASSQQGMADGYTF.

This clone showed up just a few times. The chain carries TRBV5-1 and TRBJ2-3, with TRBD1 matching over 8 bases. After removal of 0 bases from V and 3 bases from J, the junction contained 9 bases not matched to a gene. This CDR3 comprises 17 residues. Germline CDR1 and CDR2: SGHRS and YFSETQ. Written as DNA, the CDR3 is TGCGCCAGCAGCTTGGCCTACATAACAGGGGGAACAGATACGCAGTATTTT. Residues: CASSLAYITGGTDTQYF.

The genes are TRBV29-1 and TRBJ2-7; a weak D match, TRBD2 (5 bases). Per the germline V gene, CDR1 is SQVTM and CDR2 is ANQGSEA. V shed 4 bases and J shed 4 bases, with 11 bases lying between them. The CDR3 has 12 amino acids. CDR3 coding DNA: TGCAGCGTTGGGACTCATCTTTACGAGCAGTACTTC. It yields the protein CSVGTHLYEQYF.

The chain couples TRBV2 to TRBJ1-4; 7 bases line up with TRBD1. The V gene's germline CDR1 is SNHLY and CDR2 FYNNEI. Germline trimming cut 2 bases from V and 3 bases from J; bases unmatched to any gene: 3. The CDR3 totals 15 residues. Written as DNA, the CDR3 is TGTGCCAGCAGTGAATATGACAGGGCTAATGAAAAACTGTTTTTT. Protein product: CASSEYDRANEKLFF.

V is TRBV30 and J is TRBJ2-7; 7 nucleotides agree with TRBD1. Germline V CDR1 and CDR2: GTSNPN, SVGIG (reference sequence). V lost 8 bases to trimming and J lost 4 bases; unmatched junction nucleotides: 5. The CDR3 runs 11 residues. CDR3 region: CARQGLYEQYF. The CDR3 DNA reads TGTGCCAGACAGGGATTATACGAGCAGTACTTC.